This passage covers 7 T cell receptor beta chains from one sample sequenced in a study of T cell responses to AZD1222 COVID-19 vaccine. Only in-frame clones appear in the TCRdb table, and some are missing; sequencing was by immunoSEQ multiplex PCR. Of about 97,000 clones in the sample, around 89% were seen once. This specimen was peripheral blood, taken on day 0 of AZD1222 vaccination. The receptor set was obtained from an adult in good health.

J is TRBJ2-5 and V is TRBV19, with 9 bases that match TRBD2. Germline V gene sequence: CDR1 LNHDA, CDR2 SQIVND (reference sequence). The CDR3 is 13 residues long. The J segment lost 4 bases and the V segment lost 6 bases, leaving 3 bases of the junction unmatched. CDR3 coding DNA: TGTGCCAGTAGATTAGCGGGAGTAGAGACCCAGTACTTC. It specifies CASRLAGVETQYF.

V and J are TRBV6-4 and TRBJ2-1, with 9 bases aligning to TRBD2. The junction had 9 bases not matched to a gene; V was cut back by 0 bases and J by 3 bases. The CDR3 consists of 18 residues. CDR1 MRHNA and CDR2 SNTAGT come from the germline V gene. The CDR3 coding sequence is TGTGCCAGCAGTGACTCGAGAGGATCAGCGGGAGGCTACAATGAGCAGTTCTTC. Its translation: CASSDSRGSAGGYNEQFF.

The chain combines TRBV3-1 (or the pseudogene TRBV3-2) with TRBJ2-3; D unresolved. Germline V gene sequence: CDR1 LGHDT, CDR2 YNNKEL (reference sequence). V lost 6 bases and J lost 4, with 14 bases in between. This CDR3 is 14 amino acids long. CDR3 protein: CASSPFRAADTQYF. The CDR3 region has the DNA TGTGCCAGCAGTCCTTTCCGGGCGGCAGATACGCAGTATTTT.

The V gene is TRBV30, the J gene TRBJ2-1, with TRBD2 matching over 13 bases. Germline V gene sequence: CDR1 GTSNPN, CDR2 SVGIG (reference sequence). The CDR3 has 15 residues. Trimming took 3 bases from V and 8 from J; bases not matched to a gene: 7. CDR3 nucleotides: TGTGCCTGGAGCCGGACTAGCGGGAGTGTCGATGAGCAGTTCTTC. Translating gives CAWSRTSGSVDEQFF. Variable domain in full (rest from reference TRBV30 and TRBJ2-1): SQTIHQWPATLVQPVGSPLSLECTVEGTSNPNLYWYRQAAGRGLQLLFYSVGIGQISSEVPQNLSASRPQDRQFILSSKKLLLSDSGFYLCAWSRTSGSVDEQFFGPGTRLTVL.

The chain carries TRBV19 and TRBJ2-7; D unclear. Germline V gene sequence: CDR1 LNHDA, CDR2 SQIVND (reference sequence). V was trimmed by 0 bases and J by 1 base, leaving 1 base between them. The CDR3 is 12 residues long. The chain's CDR3 is CASSIESYEQYF. The CDR3 coding sequence is TGTGCCAGTAGTATAGAGTCCTACGAGCAGTACTTC.

The chain recombines TRBV7-3 with TRBJ1-6, with D uncertain. This CDR3 has 15 amino acids. Germline values: CDR1 SGHTA, CDR2 FQGTGA. V was shortened by 2 bases and J by 4 bases, with 9 bases between the two germline ends. The CDR3 reads CASSLWSDYNSPLHF. The CDR3 bases are TGTGCCAGCAGCTTATGGTCCGATTATAATTCACCCCTCCACTTT.

The chain uses TRBV7-8 and TRBJ1-2; TRBD1 matches at 8 bases. Trimming at V came to 5 bases and at J to 5 bases, leaving 16 bases not matched to a gene. The CDR3 covers 17 residues. Per the germline V gene, CDR1 is SGHVS and CDR2 is FQNEAQ. The CDR3 region has the DNA TGTGCCAGCAGCGAAGGCATCAGGGGGCGACCGGGATATGGCTACACCTTC. Its translation is CASSEGIRGRPGYGYTF.